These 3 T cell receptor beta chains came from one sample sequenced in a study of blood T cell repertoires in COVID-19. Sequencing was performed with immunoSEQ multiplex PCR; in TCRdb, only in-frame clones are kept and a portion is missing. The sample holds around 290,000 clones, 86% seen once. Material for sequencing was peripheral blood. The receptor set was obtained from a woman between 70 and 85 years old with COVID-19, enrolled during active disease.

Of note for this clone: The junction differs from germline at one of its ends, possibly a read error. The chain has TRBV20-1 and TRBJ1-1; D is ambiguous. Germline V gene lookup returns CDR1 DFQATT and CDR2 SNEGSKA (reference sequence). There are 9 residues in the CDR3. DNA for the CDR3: TGCAGTGCTAGAGGCGGGATAAATTTT. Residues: CSARGGINF.

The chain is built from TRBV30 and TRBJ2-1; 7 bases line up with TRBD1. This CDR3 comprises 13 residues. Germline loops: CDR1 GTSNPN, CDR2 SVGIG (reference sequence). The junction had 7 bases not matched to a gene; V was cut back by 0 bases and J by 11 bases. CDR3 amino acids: CAWSVKSTGKQFF. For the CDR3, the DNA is TGTGCCTGGAGTGTAAAGTCGACAGGGAAGCAGTTCTTC.

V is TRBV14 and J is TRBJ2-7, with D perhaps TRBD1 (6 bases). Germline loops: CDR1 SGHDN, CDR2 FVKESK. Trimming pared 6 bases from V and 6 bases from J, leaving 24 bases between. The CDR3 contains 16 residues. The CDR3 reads CASSLSFTGRSTEQYF. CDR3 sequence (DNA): TGTGCCAGCAGTCTCTCCTTTACAGGGCGATCCACCGAGCAGTACTTC.